This TCR beta chain was sequenced for a study of response to subunit inactivated influenza vaccine. V was pared by 6 bases and J by 4 bases, with 12 bases between. This CDR3 is built from 14 residues. A word on this clonotype: Antigen: not known.

Study observations and caveats: The authors suggested that every seasonal influenza vaccination recruits few new T cells.

Via MiXCR, TCRdb re-called the RT-PCR reads, giving one row per CDR3 protein. The repertoire holds a few hundred thousand distinct CDR3 sequences, 21% seen once, with about 10% in the top ten. Material: PBMCs from blood, obtained less than 22 months after vaccination. This chain uses TRBV12-3 or TRBV12-4 with TRBJ1-4, with D possibly being TRBD1 (6 bases). The receptor comes from a man between 50 and 69 years old who received an inactivated influenza vaccine. CDR3 residues: CASSPQGLNEKLFF. The DNA for the CDR3 is TGTGCCAGCAGCCCCCAGGGGCTTAATGAAAAACTGTTTTTT.